Given below is one T cell receptor beta chain in context. Its antigen is not known. Here immunoSEQ multiplex PCR was the method, and the copy in TCRdb shows in-frame clones only, minus some. Of 1.6 million or so clones detected, around 97% appear once; the ten largest clones hold over 1%. These data come from a study of shared clonotypes between healthy human individuals. This CDR3 spans 16 amino acids. CDR1 is SGHRS, CDR2 YFSETQ, per germline. V gave up 2 bases and J gave up 4 bases; unmatched junction bases: 10. Findings and caveats of the study: Clonotypes shared by all four sorted-subset donors had higher generation probabilities than non-shared clonotypes.

Partitioning of CD4+ cells yielded a CD45RA+ naive subset and a CD45RA-negative memory subset. Source material: naive CD4+ T cells sorted from blood. Indicated subset: CD45RA+ positively selected. The chain links TRBV5-1 to TRBJ2-7; TRBD2 agrees at 9 bases. The TCR sequence derives from a man aged 25 to 40 in good health. CDR3 in DNA: TGCGCCAGCAGCTTTAGGACTAGCGTTCCCCTTTACGAGCAGTACTTC. It is translated as CASSFRTSVPLYEQYF.